The rows below give T cell receptor beta chains drawn from one sample of a study of blood T cell repertoires in COVID-19. The data were produced by immunoSEQ multiplex PCR, yet TCRdb's version contains in-frame clones alone and is incomplete. This table holds about 260,000 clones, about 86% found once. Specimen: PBMCs or T cells enriched from blood (not recorded which). These receptors were taken from a man aged 30-40 years with acute COVID-19. Each CDR3 is given with its conserved first and last residue. The order of the fields is J gene, clone size, CDR3 length, D gene, V gene, CDR3 protein, CDR3 DNA. The D gene is left open where the match is weak. Clone sizes are given selectively: once, few, many, or a class where the clone is expanded.

TRBJ2-1 | few | 15 | TRBD1 | TRBV11-3 | CASSQDRGTYNEQFF | TGTGCCAGCAGCCAGGACAGGGGGACCTACAATGAGCAGTTCTTC
TRBJ2-5 | - | 15 | - | TRBV11-3 | CASSPFSGIGETQYF | TGTGCCAGCAGCCCCTTTTCAGGGATAGGGGAGACCCAGTACTTC
TRBJ2-2 | - | 16 | TRBD2 | TRBV5-4 | CASSLGTSGRTGELFF | TGTGCCAGCAGCTTAGGGACTAGCGGTCGGACCGGGGAGCTGTTTTTT
TRBJ2-2 | - | 14 | - | TRBV9 | CASSAVMGAGELFF | TGTGCCAGCAGCGCGGTAATGGGCGCCGGGGAGCTGTTTTTT
TRBJ2-5 | - | 17 | TRBD2 | TRBV3-1/TRBV3-2 | CASSQAQIWTSVETQYF | TGTGCCAGCAGCCAAGCGCAAATCTGGACTAGCGTAGAGACCCAGTACTTC
TRBJ2-2 | - | 14 | - | TRBV27 | CASSFGTNTGELFF | TGTGCCAGCAGTTTCGGGACAAACACCGGGGAGCTGTTTTTT
TRBJ2-2 | - | 17 | TRBD2 | TRBV4-2 | CASSQDPTSGEEVELFF | TGTGCCAGCAGCCAAGATCCGACTAGCGGGGAAGAAGTGGAGCTGTTTTTT
TRBJ1-2 | few | 12 | TRBD1 | TRBV6-2/TRBV6-3 | CASSSPDRVAAF | TGTGCCAGCAGTTCGCCGGACAGGGTCGCAGCCTTC
TRBJ2-2 | - | 16 | - | TRBV7-8 | CASSYRPGVGSGELFF | TGTGCCAGCAGTTACAGACCGGGGGTGGGGAGCGGGGAGCTGTTTTTT
TRBJ1-6 | - | 13 | TRBD1 | TRBV5-8 | CASSPGGNSPLHF | TGTGCCAGCTCGCCAGGGGGGAACTCACCCCTCCACTTT
TRBJ2-1 | once | 13 | TRBD1 | TRBV24-1 | CATSPQGASEQFF | TGTGCCACCAGTCCACAGGGGGCGAGTGAGCAGTTCTTC
TRBJ1-1 | - | 14 | - | TRBV12-5 | CASGLATGYTEAFF | TGTGCTAGTGGTTTGGCTACAGGTTACACTGAAGCTTTCTTT
TRBJ1-2 | - | 14 | TRBD1 | TRBV2 | CASTGDRGQGGYTF | TGTGCCAGCACGGGGGACAGGGGTCAAGGCGGCTACACCTTC
TRBJ1-1 | few | 13 | TRBD1 | TRBV6-4 | CASRQGVNTEAFF | TGTGCCAGCAGACAGGGGGTGAACACTGAAGCTTTCTTT
TRBJ1-2 | - | 16 | TRBD1 | TRBV28 | CASSLGGTGANYGYTF | TGTGCCAGCAGTTTGGGGGGGACAGGGGCTAACTATGGCTACACCTTC
TRBJ1-1 | once | 15 | TRBD1 | TRBV9 | CASSGQAGQVLEAFF | TGTGCCAGCAGCGGGCAAGCGGGACAGGTACTTGAAGCTTTCTTT
TRBJ1-2 | - | 15 | - | TRBV5-1 | CASSRSQNAVVGYTF | TGTGCCAGCAGCCGCAGTCAGAACGCGGTAGTGGGCTACACCTTC
TRBJ2-1 | once | 13 | TRBD2 | TRBV12-3/TRBV12-4 | CATQITRGNEQFF | TGTGCCACTCAAATCACGCGGGGGAATGAGCAGTTCTTC
TRBJ1-1 | - | 13 | TRBD1 | TRBV6-5 | CASRGTGFTEAFF | TGTGCCAGCAGGGGGACAGGATTCACTGAAGCTTTCTTT
TRBJ1-2 | - | 14 | - | TRBV20-1 | CSASAEAGLHGYTF | TGCAGTGCTAGTGCCGAGGCAGGGTTGCATGGCTACACCTTC
TRBJ1-2 | - | 14 | - | TRBV18 | CASSPREGLYGYTF | TGTGCCAGCTCACCACGGGAGGGACTCTATGGCTACACCTTC
TRBJ1-6 | - | 10 | - | TRBV6-9 | CAPGSSPLHF | TGTGCCCCTGGCAGTTCACCCCTCCACTTT
TRBJ2-5 | - | 18 | TRBD2 | TRBV2 | CASSEEARLAGGQETQYF | TGTGCCAGCAGTGAAGAAGCCCGACTAGCGGGAGGCCAAGAGACCCAGTACTTC
TRBJ2-2 | many | 17 | TRBD2 | TRBV5-1 | CASSSRTSGLKAGELFF | TGTGCCAGCAGCTCGAGGACTAGCGGCCTAAAAGCCGGGGAGCTGTTTTTT
TRBJ2-2 | - | 13 | - | TRBV6-5 | CASSYFGGGELFF | TGTGCCAGCAGTTACTTTGGAGGCGGGGAGCTGTTTTTT
TRBJ2-2 | few | 14 | TRBD2 | TRBV10-3 | CAIAGGRWAGELFF | TGTGCCATCGCCGGCGGGAGATGGGCCGGGGAGCTGTTTTTT
TRBJ1-1 | - | 17 | TRBD1 | TRBV7-6 | CASSNPVTGGLNTEAFF | TGTGCCAGCAGCAACCCAGTAACAGGGGGACTGAACACTGAAGCTTTCTTT
TRBJ2-2 | - | 15 | TRBD1 | TRBV15 | CATSSKGASTGELFF | TGTGCCACCAGCAGCAAGGGGGCGAGCACCGGGGAGCTGTTTTTT
TRBJ2-1 | - | 15 | TRBD2 | TRBV13 | CASSLSLGGASEQFF | TGTGCCAGCAGCTTAAGCCTGGGAGGGGCCAGTGAGCAGTTCTTC
TRBJ1-2 | - | 15 | - | TRBV5-4 | CASSLVDGQNYGYTF | TGTGCCAGCAGCTTGGTAGATGGGCAGAACTATGGCTACACCTTC
TRBJ2-5 | - | 16 | TRBD1 | TRBV7-7 | CASSRSPGTGQETQYF | TGTGCTAGCAGCCGCTCCCCCGGGACAGGGCAAGAGACCCAGTACTTC
TRBJ2-1 | - | 15 | - | TRBV7-9 | CASGETGGYYNEQFF | TGTGCCAGCGGCGAGACAGGAGGTTACTACAATGAGCAGTTCTTC
TRBJ1-2 | - | 15 | TRBD1 | TRBV7-2 | CASSLGGQGAYGYTF | TGTGCCAGCAGCTTAGGAGGGCAGGGGGCCTATGGCTACACCTTC
TRBJ1-5 | few | 18 | - | TRBV1 | CTSSQDLPGVSCNQPQHF | TGCACCAGCAGCCAAGACCTCCCAGGGGTAAGTTGCAATCAGCCCCAGCATTTT
TRBJ2-4 | - | 15 | TRBD1 | TRBV5-8 | CASSPGTGRTNIQYF | TGTGCCAGCAGCCCCGGGACAGGGAGGACGAACATTCAGTACTTC
TRBJ1-1 | - | 13 | - | TRBV19 | CASSMAQNTEAFF | TGTGCCAGTAGTATGGCACAGAACACTGAAGCTTTCTTT
TRBJ1-1 | - | 13 | - | TRBV2 | CAFNSGGRLGAFF | TGTGCCTTCAACTCGGGGGGGAGGTTAGGAGCTTTCTTT
TRBJ2-1 | - | 16 | TRBD1 | TRBV6-6 | CASSRAGTGEGNEQFF | TGTGCCAGCAGTCGAGCCGGGACAGGGGAAGGGAATGAGCAGTTCTTC
TRBJ2-3 | - | 12 | - | TRBV7-2 | CASSPFTDTQYF | TGTGCCAGCAGCCCCTTCACAGATACGCAGTATTTT
TRBJ1-2 | - | 17 | TRBD1 | TRBV28 | CASSLSRTGGRNGGYTF | TGTGCCAGCAGTTTATCCAGGACAGGGGGTCGCAACGGGGGCTACACCTTC
TRBJ1-2 | - | 13 | - | TRBV12-3/TRBV12-4 | CASKLQGVYGYTF | TGTGCCAGCAAGCTACAGGGAGTCTATGGCTACACCTTC
TRBJ2-1 | - | 14 | TRBD1 | TRBV30 | CAWSRGSSYNEQFF | TGTGCCTGGAGCAGGGGGAGCTCCTACAATGAGCAGTTCTTC
TRBJ2-1 | - | 17 | TRBD2 | TRBV15 | CATSRAPGLAGYNEQFF | TGTGCCACCAGCAGAGCCCCGGGACTAGCGGGCTACAATGAGCAGTTCTTC
TRBJ1-3 | few | 14 | - | TRBV29-1 | CSVVLPGTGNTIYF | TGCAGCGTTGTTTTGCCAGGAACTGGAAACACCATATATTTT
TRBJ2-1 | - | 15 | TRBD2 | TRBV9 | CASSETSGSGNEQFF | TGTGCCAGCAGCGAGACTAGCGGGAGTGGCAATGAGCAGTTCTTC
TRBJ1-1 | - | 17 | - | TRBV5-4 | CASSLDFLGARDTEAFF | TGTGCCAGCAGCTTGGATTTTTTGGGGGCAAGGGACACTGAAGCTTTCTTT
TRBJ2-3 | - | 13 | - | TRBV29-1 | CSVEQDGTDTQYF | TGCAGCGTTGAACAGGATGGCACAGATACGCAGTATTTT
TRBJ1-2 | few | 13 | - | TRBV6-5 | CASSRTPADGYTF | TGTGCCAGCAGTCGGACACCCGCGGACGGCTACACCTTC
TRBJ1-2 | - | 13 | TRBD1 | TRBV3-1/TRBV3-2 | CASSPQDRDGYTF | TGTGCCAGCAGCCCCCAGGACAGGGATGGCTACACCTTC
TRBJ2-1 | - | 11 | TRBD1 | TRBV20-1 | CSARTGTGQFF | TGCAGTGCTAGAACCGGGACAGGTCAGTTCTTC
TRBJ2-3 | - | 14 | - | TRBV5-1 | CASSLDGLTDTQYF | TGTGCCAGCAGCTTGGACGGACTCACAGATACGCAGTATTTT
TRBJ1-5 | - | 16 | - | TRBV24-1 | CATSDANTRAEQPQHF | TGTGCCACCAGTGATGCCAACACTAGGGCCGAACAGCCCCAGCATTTT
TRBJ2-1 | - | 17 | TRBD1 | TRBV7-9 | CASSSTGAGGNYNEQFF | TGTGCCAGCAGCTCCACCGGGGCAGGGGGCAACTACAATGAGCAGTTCTTC
TRBJ1-5 | - | 14 | - | TRBV10-3 | CAIQGTNSNQPQHF | TGTGCCATACAGGGCACAAATAGCAATCAGCCCCAGCATTTT
TRBJ1-4 | - | 14 | - | TRBV2 | CASSDAFLNEKLFF | TGTGCCAGCAGTGACGCGTTTCTTAACGAAAAACTGTTTTTT